This TCR beta chain comes out of a study of blood T cell repertoires in COVID-19. The overall study: The study drew acute and convalescent COVID-19 samples from the United States, Italy and Spain.

The assay was immunoSEQ multiplex PCR, and TCRdb's table has in-frame clones only and misses some. The table has 90,000 to 140,000 clones, 81% seen once; the top ten hold more than 30%. The CDR3 is 19 residues long. V lost 1 base to trimming and J lost 0 bases; unmatched junction nucleotides: 12. The germline V gene has CDR1 MDHEN and CDR2 SYDVKM. V and J are TRBV28 and TRBJ1-1; 9 bases map to TRBD1. This receptor was obtained from an elderly man with acute or convalescent COVID-19. The specimen was peripheral blood. The CDR3 nucleotides are TGTGCCAGCAGTTTATACCTCGCGGGGACAGGGCAACTGAACACTGAAGCTTTCTTT. Its protein product is CASSLYLAGTGQLNTEAFF.